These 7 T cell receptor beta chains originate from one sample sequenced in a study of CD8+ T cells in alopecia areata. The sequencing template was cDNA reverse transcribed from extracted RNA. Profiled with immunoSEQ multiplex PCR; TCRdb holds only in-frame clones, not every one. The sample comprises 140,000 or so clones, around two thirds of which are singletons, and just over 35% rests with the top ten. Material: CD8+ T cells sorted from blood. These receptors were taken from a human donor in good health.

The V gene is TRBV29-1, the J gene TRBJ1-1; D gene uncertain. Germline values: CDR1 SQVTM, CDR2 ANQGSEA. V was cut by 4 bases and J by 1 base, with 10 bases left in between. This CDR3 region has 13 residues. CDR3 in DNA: TGCAGCGTTGTTGGGCGGACGAACACTGAAGCTTTCTTT. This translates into CSVVGRTNTEAFF.

The CDR3 nucleotides are TGCGCCAGCAGCTTGGCCAAAGGGAATCGGCCCGGCTACACCTTC. Its translation is CASSLAKGNRPGYTF. V and J are TRBV5-1 and TRBJ1-2; D gene unclear. Deletions cut 0 bases from V and 8 bases from J, with 17 bases between. Germline assignment: CDR1 SGHRS and CDR2 YFSETQ. The CDR3 is made up of 15 amino acids. Full variable domain (remainder filled in from reference TRBV5-1 and TRBJ1-2): KAGVTQTPRYLIKTRGQQVTLSCSPISGHRSVSWYQQTPGQGLQFLFEYFSETQRNKGNFPGRFSGRQFSNSRSEMNVSTLELGDSALYLCASSLAKGNRPGYTFGSGTRLTVV.

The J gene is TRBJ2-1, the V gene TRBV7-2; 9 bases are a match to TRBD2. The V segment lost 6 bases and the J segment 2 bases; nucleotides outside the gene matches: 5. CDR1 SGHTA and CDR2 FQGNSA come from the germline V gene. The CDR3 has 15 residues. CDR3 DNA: TGTGCCAGCAGGAATAGCGGGAGACCCTACAATGAGCAGTTCTTC. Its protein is CASRNSGRPYNEQFF.

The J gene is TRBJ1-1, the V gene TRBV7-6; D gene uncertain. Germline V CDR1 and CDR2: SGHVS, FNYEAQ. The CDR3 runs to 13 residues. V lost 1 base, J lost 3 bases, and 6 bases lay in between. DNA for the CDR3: TGTGCCAGCAGCTTAGAATTCTACACTGAAGCTTTCTTT. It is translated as CASSLEFYTEAFF.

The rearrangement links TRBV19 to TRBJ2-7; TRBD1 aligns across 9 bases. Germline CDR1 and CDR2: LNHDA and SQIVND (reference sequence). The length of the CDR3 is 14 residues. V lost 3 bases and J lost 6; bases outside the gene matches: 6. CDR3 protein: CASSIGGTGSEQYF. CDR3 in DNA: TGTGCCAGTAGTATTGGCGGGACAGGGTCCGAGCAGTACTTC.

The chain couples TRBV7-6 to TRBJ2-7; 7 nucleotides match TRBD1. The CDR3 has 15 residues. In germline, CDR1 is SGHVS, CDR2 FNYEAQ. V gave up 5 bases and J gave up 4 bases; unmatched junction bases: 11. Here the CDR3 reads CASSRGGYGEYEQYF. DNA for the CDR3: TGTGCCAGCAGCCGAGGGGGCTACGGCGAATACGAGCAGTACTTC.

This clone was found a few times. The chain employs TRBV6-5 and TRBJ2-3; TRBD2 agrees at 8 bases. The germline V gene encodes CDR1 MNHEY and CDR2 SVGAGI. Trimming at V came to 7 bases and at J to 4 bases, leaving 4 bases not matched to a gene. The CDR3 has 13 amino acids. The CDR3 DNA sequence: TGTGCCAGCACGGGAGGGGAGCCAGATACGCAGTATTTT. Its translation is CASTGGEPDTQYF.